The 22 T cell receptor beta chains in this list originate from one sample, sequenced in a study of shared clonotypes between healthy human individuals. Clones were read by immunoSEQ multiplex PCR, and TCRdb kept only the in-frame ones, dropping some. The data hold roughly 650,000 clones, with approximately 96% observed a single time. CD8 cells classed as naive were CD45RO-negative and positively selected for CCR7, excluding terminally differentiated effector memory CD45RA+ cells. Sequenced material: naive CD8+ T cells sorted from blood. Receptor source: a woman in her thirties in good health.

The CDR3 region has the DNA TGTGCCAGCAGGCCTAGCGGGGGCTCCTACAATGAGCAGTTCTTC. Translation: CASRPSGGSYNEQFF. The rearrangement joins TRBV28 to TRBJ2-1; 10 bases agree with TRBD2. V dropped 6 bases and J dropped 0; count of bases not matched to a gene: 2. The CDR3 runs 15 residues. Germline-derived CDR1 and CDR2 are MDHEN and SYDVKM.

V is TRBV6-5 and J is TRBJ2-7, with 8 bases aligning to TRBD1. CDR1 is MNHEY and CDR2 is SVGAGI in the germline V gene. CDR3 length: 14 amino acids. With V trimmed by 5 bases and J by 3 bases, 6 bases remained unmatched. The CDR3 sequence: CASSISDRVYEQYF. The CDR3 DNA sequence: TGTGCCAGCAGTATTTCGGACAGGGTCTACGAGCAGTACTTC.

The CDR3 DNA reads TGTGCCAGTAGTATACCGGAGGGGGAGAGCACAGATACGCAGTATTTT. Translated: CASSIPEGESTDTQYF. V usage is TRBV19 and J usage is TRBJ2-3; perhaps D is TRBD1 or TRBD2 (6 bases each). V dropped 2 bases and J dropped 0 bases, with 12 bases sitting between them. Germline V gene data show CDR1 as LNHDA and CDR2 as SQIVND (reference sequence). The CDR3 consists of 16 residues.

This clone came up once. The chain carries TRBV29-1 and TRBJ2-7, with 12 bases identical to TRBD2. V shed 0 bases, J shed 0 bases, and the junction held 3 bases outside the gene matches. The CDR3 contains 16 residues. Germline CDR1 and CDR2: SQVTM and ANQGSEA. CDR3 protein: CSVEDPLAGGSYEQYF. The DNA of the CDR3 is TGCAGCGTTGAAGATCCACTAGCGGGAGGCTCCTACGAGCAGTACTTC.

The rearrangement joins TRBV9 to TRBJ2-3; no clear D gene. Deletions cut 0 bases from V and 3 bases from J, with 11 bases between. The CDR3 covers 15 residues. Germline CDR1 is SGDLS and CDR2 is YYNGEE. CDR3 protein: CASSVEGLGTDTQYF. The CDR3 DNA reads TGTGCCAGCAGCGTAGAGGGCCTAGGGACAGATACGCAGTATTTT.

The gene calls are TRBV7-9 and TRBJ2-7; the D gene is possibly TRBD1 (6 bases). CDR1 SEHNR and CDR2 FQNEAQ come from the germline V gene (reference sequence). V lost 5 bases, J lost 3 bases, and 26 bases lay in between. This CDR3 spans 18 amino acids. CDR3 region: CASSKLPRDITGGYEQYF. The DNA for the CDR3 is TGTGCCAGCAGCAAACTACCCCGGGACATTACAGGCGGCTACGAGCAGTACTTC.

The CDR3 protein is CASSLFSGVYTEAFF. The CDR3 nucleotides read TGTGCCAGCAGTTTATTTTCAGGGGTTTACACTGAAGCTTTCTTT. The chain carries TRBV27 and TRBJ1-1; TRBD1 is a possible D gene (6 bases). The CDR3 totals 15 residues. Trimming left V 1 base short and J 3 bases short, with 12 bases between. The germline V gene encodes CDR1 MNHEY and CDR2 SMNVEV (reference sequence).

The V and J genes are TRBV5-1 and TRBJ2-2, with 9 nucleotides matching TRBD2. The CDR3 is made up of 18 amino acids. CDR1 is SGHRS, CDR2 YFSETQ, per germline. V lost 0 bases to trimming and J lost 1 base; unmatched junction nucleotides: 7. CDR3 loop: CASSLVLAGVVNTGELFF. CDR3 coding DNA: TGCGCCAGCAGCTTGGTTTTAGCGGGAGTAGTGAACACCGGGGAGCTGTTTTTT. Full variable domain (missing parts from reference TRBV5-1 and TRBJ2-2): KAGVTQTPRYLIKTRGQQVTLSCSPISGHRSVSWYQQTPGQGLQFLFEYFSETQRNKGNFPGRFSGRQFSNSRSEMNVSTLELGDSALYLCASSLVLAGVVNTGELFFGEGSRLTVL.

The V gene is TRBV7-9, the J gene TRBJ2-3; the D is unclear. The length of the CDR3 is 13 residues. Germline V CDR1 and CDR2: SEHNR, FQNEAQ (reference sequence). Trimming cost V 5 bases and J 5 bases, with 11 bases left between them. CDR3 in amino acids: CASSPIIIDTQYF. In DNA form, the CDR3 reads TGTGCCAGCAGCCCCATCATTATAGATACGCAGTATTTT.

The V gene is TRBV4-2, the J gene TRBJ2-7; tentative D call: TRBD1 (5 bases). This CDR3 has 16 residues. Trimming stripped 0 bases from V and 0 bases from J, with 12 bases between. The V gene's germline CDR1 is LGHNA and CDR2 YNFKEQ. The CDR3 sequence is CASSQEDNIPSYEQYF. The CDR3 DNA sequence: TGTGCCAGCAGCCAAGAGGACAATATACCCTCCTACGAGCAGTACTTC.

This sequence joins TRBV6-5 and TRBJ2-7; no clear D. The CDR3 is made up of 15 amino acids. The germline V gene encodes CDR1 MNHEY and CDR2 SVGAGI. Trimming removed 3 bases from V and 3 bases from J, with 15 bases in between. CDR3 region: CASSYGYPDLYEQYF. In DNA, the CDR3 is TGTGCCAGCAGTTATGGCTACCCCGACCTCTACGAGCAGTACTTC.

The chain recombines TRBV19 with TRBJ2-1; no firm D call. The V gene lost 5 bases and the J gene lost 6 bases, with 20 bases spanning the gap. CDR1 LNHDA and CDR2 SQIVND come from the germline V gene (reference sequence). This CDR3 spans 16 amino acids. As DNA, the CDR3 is TGTGCCAGTAGTCCCTTCCAAAGATTTCCCTCCAATGAGCAGTTCTTC. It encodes CASSPFQRFPSNEQFF.

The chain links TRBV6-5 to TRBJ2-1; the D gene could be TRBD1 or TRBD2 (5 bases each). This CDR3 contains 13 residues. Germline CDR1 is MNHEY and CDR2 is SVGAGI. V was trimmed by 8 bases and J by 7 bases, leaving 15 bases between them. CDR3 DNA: TGTGCCAGCTCCCAGGACGGGGCGAATGAGCAGTTCTTC. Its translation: CASSQDGANEQFF.

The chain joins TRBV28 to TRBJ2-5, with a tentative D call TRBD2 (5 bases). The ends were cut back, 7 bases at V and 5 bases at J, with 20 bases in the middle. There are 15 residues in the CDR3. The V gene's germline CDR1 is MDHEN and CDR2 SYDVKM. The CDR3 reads CASTTTGGSGETQYF. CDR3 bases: TGTGCCAGCACTACCACCGGAGGATCCGGGGAGACCCAGTACTTC. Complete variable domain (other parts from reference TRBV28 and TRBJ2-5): DVKVTQSSRYLVKRTGEKVFLECVQDMDHENMFWYRQDPGLGLRLIYFSYDVKMKEKGDIPEGYSVSREKKERFSLILESASTNQTSMYLCASTTTGGSGETQYFGPGTRLLVL.

The CDR3 sequence: CASSLGAIYEQYF. The CDR3 nucleotides read TGTGCCAGCAGCTTAGGGGCGATCTACGAGCAGTACTTC. The chain uses TRBV7-8 and TRBJ2-7, with D unclear. The CDR3 length is 13 residues. The ends were cut back, 1 base at V and 3 bases at J, with 7 bases in the middle. Germline CDR1 and CDR2: SGHVS and FQNEAQ.

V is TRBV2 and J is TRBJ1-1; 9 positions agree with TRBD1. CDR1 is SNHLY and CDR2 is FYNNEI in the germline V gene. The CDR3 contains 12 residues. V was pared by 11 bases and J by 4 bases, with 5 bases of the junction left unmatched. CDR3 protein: CASQDRGTEAFF. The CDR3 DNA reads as TGTGCCTCACAGGACAGGGGCACTGAAGCTTTCTTT. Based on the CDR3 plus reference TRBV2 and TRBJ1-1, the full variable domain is EPEVTQTPSHQVTQMGQEVILRCVPISNHLYFYWYRQILGQKVEFLVSFYNNEISEKSEIFDDQFSVERPDGSNFTLKIRSTKLEDSAMYFCASQDRGTEAFFGQGTRLTVV.

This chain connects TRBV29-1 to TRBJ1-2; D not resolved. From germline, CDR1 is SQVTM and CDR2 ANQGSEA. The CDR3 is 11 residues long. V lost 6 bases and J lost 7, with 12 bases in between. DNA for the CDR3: TGCAGCGTGACCCCTTTAGGTGGCTACACCTTC. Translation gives CSVTPLGGYTF.

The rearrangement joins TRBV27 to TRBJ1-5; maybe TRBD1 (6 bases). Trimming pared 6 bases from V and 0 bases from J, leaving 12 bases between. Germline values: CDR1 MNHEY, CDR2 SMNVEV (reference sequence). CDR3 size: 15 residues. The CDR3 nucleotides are TGTGCCAGCAGCCCCGGGACATATAGCAATCAGCCCCAGCATTTT. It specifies CASSPGTYSNQPQHF.

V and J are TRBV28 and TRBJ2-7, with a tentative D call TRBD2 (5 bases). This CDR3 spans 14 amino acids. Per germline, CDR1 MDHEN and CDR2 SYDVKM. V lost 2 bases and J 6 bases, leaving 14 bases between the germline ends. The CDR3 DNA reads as TGTGCCAGCAGTTTAAGAATCGGACTCTCCGAGCAGTACTTC. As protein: CASSLRIGLSEQYF.

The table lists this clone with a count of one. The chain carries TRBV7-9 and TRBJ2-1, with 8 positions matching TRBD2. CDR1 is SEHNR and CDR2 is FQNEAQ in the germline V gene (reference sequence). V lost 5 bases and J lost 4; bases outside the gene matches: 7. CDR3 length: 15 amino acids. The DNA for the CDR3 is TGTGCCAGCAGCCCCGAGCGGGAGAGGTACAATGAGCAGTTCTTC. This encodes CASSPERERYNEQFF. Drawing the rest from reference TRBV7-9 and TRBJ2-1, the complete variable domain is DTGVSQNPRHKITKRGQNVTFRCDPISEHNRLYWYRQTLGQGPEFLTYFQNEAQLEKSRLLSDRFSAERPKGSFSTLEIQRTEQGDSAMYLCASSPERERYNEQFFGPGTRLTVL.

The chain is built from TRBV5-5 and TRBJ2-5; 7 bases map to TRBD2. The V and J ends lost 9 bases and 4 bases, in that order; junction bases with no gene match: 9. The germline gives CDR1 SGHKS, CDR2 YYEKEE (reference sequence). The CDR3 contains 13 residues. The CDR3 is CATCRGVRETQYF. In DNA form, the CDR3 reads TGTGCCACCTGCCGGGGGGTAAGAGAGACCCAGTACTTC.

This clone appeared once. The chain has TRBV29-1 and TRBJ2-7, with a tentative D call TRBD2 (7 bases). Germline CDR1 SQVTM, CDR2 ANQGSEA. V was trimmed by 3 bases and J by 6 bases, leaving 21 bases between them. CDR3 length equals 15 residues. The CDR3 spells CSVETGAGVGGEQYF. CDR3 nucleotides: TGCAGCGTTGAGACGGGGGCGGGAGTGGGAGGCGAGCAGTACTTC.